The next 2 T cell receptor beta chains were all read from a single sample in a study of tumor-infiltrating lymphocytes in primary liver carcinoma (dated by TCRdb to about 2017). Without any cell sorting, total RNA and DNA were co-extracted from 20-30 mg of bulk tissue using the AllPrep DNA/RNA mini kit. The sample was run on an Illumina HiSeq 2500. TCRbeta-specific cDNA was reverse-transcribed from approximately 500 ng total RNA using a constant-region primer and ProtoScript II reverse transcriptase. Construction of the TCRbeta libraries relied on three nested rounds of multiplex PCR, following a slightly modified ARM-PCR procedure. Multiplex TRBV1-TRBV30 forward primers and a Cbeta reverse primer were used in the first two PCR rounds, each of which was run for roughly 9 cycles. TCRdb handled the public reads itself, with Q25 trimming in fastp and clone calling in MiXCR, and kept productive beta chains. Each CDR3 protein appears once, grouped with its most common genes and DNA. For this sample the table gives roughly 70,000 distinct CDR3 sequences, of which about two thirds were detected only once. Of the sample, less than 45% falls within the top ten clones.

Sequencing used liver tumor tissue from sampling region 4. The cell subset or site label here, explained by the study, means: tumor region T4, right-lateral pole. The receptors shown here come from a man in his forties with primary liver carcinoma and hepatitis B virus infection.

Remarks on this clonotype: This may be a read error: a much more frequent sequence differs by one nucleotide. The V gene is TRBV29-1, the J gene TRBJ2-5, with D uncertain. This CDR3 spans 12 amino acids. CDR1 SQVTM and CDR2 ANQGSEA come from the germline V gene. Here the CDR3 reads CCVLENQETQYF. The CDR3 DNA is TGCTGCGTTCTGGAGAACCAAGAGACCCAGTACTTC.

V gene TRBV4-3 combines with J gene TRBJ2-1; 8 positions match TRBD2. There are 17 residues in the CDR3. Trimming at V came to 1 base and at J to 2 bases, leaving 7 bases not matched to a gene. CDR1 is LGHNA and CDR2 is YSLEER in the germline V gene. CDR3 in amino acids: CASSQVYQREPYNEQFF. Written as DNA, the CDR3 is TGCGCCAGCAGCCAAGTATATCAGCGGGAGCCCTACAATGAGCAGTTCTTC.